This T cell receptor (beta chain) emerged from a study of low-dose radiotherapy and immunotherapy resistance in tumors. Study-wide background: Patients took 300 mg oral aspirin daily for four cycles from cycle 1 day 1.

The germline V gene has CDR1 SQVTM and CDR2 ANQGSEA. Trimming removed 6 bases from V and 4 bases from J, with 18 bases in between. The CDR3 contains 15 residues. Primers used for first-strand cDNA, a TRAV- and TRBV-specific set, covered both alpha and beta chains. Over approximately 20 PCR cycles, TCRs were amplified from a constant-region primer and V-primer adapter. Amplifying the isolated mRNA was done by in vitro transcription. Using its own MiXCR run on the reads, TCRdb lists one record per CDR3 protein. The data hold some 60,000 distinct CDR3 sequences, with roughly 29% observed a single time. Time point indicated: before trial treatment. This clonotype was detected ten times or more.

V gene TRBV29-1 combines with J gene TRBJ2-2, with a weak D call TRBD1 (5 bases). The origin of this receptor is a male donor with rectosigmoid adenocarcinoma. The sample consisted of PBMCs, taken before treatment. CDR3 nucleotides: TGCAGCGTCCCAGTTCCGTTTGGGGCCACCGGGGAGCTGTTTTTT. This codes for CSVPVPFGATGELFF.